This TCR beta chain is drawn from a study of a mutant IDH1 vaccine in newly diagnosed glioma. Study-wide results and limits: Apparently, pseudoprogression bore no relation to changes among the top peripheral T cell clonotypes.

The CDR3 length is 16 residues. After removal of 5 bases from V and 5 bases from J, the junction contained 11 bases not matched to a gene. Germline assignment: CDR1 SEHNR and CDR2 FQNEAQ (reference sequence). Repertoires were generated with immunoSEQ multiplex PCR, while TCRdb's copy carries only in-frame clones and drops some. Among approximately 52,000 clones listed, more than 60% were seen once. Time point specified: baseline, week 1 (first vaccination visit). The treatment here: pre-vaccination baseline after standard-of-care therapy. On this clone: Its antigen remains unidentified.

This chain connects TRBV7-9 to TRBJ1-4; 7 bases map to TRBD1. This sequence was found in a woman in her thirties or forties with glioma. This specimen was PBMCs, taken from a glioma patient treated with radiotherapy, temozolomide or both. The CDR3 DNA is TGTGCCAGCAGCCCCCCCGAGGGGACAGAGAATGAAAAACTGTTTTTT. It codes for CASSPPEGTENEKLFF.